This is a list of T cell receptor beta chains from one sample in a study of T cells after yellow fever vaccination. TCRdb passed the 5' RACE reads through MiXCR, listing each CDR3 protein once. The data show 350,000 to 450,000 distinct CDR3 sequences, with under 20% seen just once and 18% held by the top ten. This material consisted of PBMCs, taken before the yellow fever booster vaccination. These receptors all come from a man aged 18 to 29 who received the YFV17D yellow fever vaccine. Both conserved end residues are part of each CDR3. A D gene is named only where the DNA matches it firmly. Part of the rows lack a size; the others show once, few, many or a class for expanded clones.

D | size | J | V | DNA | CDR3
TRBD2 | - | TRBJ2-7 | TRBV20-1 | TGCAGTGCTCCACGGGGTTGGGGGGGGAGCTCCTACGAGCAGTACTTC | CSAPRGWGGSSYEQYF
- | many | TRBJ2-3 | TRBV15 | TGTGCCACCAGCAGAGATGGCACAGATACGCAGTATTTT | CATSRDGTDTQYF
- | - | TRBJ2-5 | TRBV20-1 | TGCAGTGCTAGAGGCCGGGTGAGGACCCAGTACTTC | CSARGRVRTQYF
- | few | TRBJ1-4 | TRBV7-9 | TGTGCCAGCAGCTCGTCATACGGTGCAACTAATGAAAAACTGTTTTTT | CASSSSYGATNEKLFF
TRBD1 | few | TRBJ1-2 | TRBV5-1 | TGCGCCAGCAGCGATACCGGGACAGGGTCGCGTGGCTACACCTTC | CASSDTGTGSRGYTF
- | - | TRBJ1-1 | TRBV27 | TGTGCCAGCAGTCCGCTTGAGGGACCAGTGAACACTGAAGCTTTCTTT | CASSPLEGPVNTEAFF
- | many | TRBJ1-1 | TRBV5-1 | TGCGCCAGCAGCTTGGTGGGAGAGGGCACTGAAGCTTTCTTT | CASSLVGEGTEAFF
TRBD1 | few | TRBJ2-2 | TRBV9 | TGTGCCAGCAGCGTAGGGGCCGGGACAGGGACCGGGGAGCTGTTTTTT | CASSVGAGTGTGELFF
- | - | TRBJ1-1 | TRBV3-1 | TGTGCCAGCAGTACTTCCGGGACACAGAACACTGAAGCTTTCTTT | CASSTSGTQNTEAFF
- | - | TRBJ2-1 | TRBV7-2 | TGTGCCAGCAGCTTGCGGAGTCCAAGGTTTGGGGGTGAGCAGTTCTTC | CASSLRSPRFGGEQFF
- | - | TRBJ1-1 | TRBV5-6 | TGTGCCAGCAGCTTGGGGCAGTGCGGGTTGCGCACTGAAGCTTTCTTT | CASSLGQCGLRTEAFF
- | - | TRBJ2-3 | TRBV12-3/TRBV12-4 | TGTGCCAGCAGTTTGTGGGCACACGGCACAGATACGCAGTATTTT | CASSLWAHGTDTQYF
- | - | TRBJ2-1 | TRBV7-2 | TGTGCCAGCAGCTCACCTTGGGAAGGGGATGGTGAGCAGTTCTTC | CASSSPWEGDGEQFF
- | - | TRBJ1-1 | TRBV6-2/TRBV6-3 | TGTGCCAGCAGTTACTCACAGGGAAGGAGGGGAACTGAAGCTTTCTTT | CASSYSQGRRGTEAFF
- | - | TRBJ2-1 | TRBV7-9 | TGTGCCAGCAGCTTAGTTGGTGGACAGTTCAAGCGGTTCTTC | CASSLVGGQFKRFF
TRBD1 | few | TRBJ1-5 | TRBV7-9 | TGTGCCACCTCGGACAGGGGGCTGGGTCAGCCCCAGCATTTT | CATSDRGLGQPQHF
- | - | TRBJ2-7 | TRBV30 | TGTGCCTGGAGTCCCCCGACAGGAGCAATAGACTACGAGCAGTACTTC | CAWSPPTGAIDYEQYF
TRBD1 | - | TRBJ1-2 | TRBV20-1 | TGCAGTGCTACGTTCGACAGGGGAACCTATGGCTACACCTTC | CSATFDRGTYGYTF
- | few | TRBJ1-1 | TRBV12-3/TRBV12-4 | TGTGCCAGCAGTCCGCCGGACCTTGAAGCTTTCTTT | CASSPPDLEAFF
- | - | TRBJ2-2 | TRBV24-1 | TGTGCCACCCCTTGGAGTTGGAGCGGGGAGCTGTTTTTT | CATPWSWSGELFF
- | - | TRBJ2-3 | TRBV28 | TGTGCCAGCAGTTTTGGGGGTAGCGATGATACGCAGTATTTT | CASSFGGSDDTQYF
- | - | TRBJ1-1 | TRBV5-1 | TGCGCCAGCAGACGCGGGACGGGGAACACTGAAGCTTTCTTT | CASRRGTGNTEAFF
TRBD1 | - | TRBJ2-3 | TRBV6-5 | TGTGCCAGCCAGGGGGCACACACAGATACGCAGTATTTT | CASQGAHTDTQYF
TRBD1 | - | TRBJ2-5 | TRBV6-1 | TGTGCCAGCAGTGTGGACAGGGGCCAGACCCAGTACTTC | CASSVDRGQTQYF
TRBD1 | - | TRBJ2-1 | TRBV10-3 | TGTGCCACTACGGGACAGTACAATGAGCAGTTCTTC | CATTGQYNEQFF
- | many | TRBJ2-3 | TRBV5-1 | TGCGCCAGCAGCAGCCTGACAGAAGATACGCAGTATTTT | CASSSLTEDTQYF
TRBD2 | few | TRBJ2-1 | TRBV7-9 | TGTGCCAGCAGCCCGCGAGCTTGGGCGGGGGGCTCCTACAATGAGCAGTTCTTC | CASSPRAWAGGSYNEQFF
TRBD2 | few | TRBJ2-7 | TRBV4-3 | TGCGCCAGCAGCCAAGCCTGGGAAGCGGGGGACAACGAGCAGTACTTC | CASSQAWEAGDNEQYF
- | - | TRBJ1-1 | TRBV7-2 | TGTGCCAATTGCAGGGGTCGCACTGAAGCTTTCTTT | CANCRGRTEAFF
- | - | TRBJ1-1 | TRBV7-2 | TGTGCCAGTATGGGGAACACTGAAGCTTTCTTT | CASMGNTEAFF
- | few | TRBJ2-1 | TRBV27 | TGTGCCAGCAGTCCCGGGACAAAGGGGTATGAGCAGTTCTTC | CASSPGTKGYEQFF
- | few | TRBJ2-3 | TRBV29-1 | TGCAGCGTACAAGGGGCGTCTACCACCTCAGGTACGCAGTATTTT | CSVQGASTTSGTQYF
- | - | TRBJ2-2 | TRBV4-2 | TGTGCCAGCAGCCGGTCAAACCTGAACACCGGGGAGCTGTTTTTT | CASSRSNLNTGELFF
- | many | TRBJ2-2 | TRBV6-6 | TGTGCCAGCAGTTACTCGAGTACCGGGGAGCTGTTTTTT | CASSYSSTGELFF
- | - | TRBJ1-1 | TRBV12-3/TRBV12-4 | TGTGCCAGCAGTATTTCTATGAACACTGAAGCTTTCTTT | CASSISMNTEAFF
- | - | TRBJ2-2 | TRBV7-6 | TGTGCCAGCACCCGCTACCCCACAGGGTCGGACACCGGGGAGCTGTTTTTT | CASTRYPTGSDTGELFF
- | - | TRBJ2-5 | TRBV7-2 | TGTGCCAGCACCTATGCCCAAGAGACCCAGTACTTC | CASTYAQETQYF